This TCR beta chain was retrieved from a study of graft-versus-host responses after intestinal transplantation. Libraries were prepared by immunoSEQ multiplex PCR; TCRdb keeps only in-frame clonotypes and omits some of them. The sample carries some 14,000 clones, 30% to 40% recorded once. Labeling with CFSE marked 200,000 responder cells, which were plated with 200,000 irradiated, violet-dye-labeled stimulator cells. V shed 4 bases and J shed 6 bases, with 21 bases lying between them. The CDR3 length is 16 residues. Germline V gene sequence: CDR1 SGHAT, CDR2 FQNNGV. The gene calls are TRBV11-2 and TRBJ2-5; D unresolved. This sequence was found in a human patient who received an intestinal transplant. The material sequenced was alloreactive CD8+ T cells from a mixed lymphocyte reaction culture, taken before intestinal transplant. Described subset: CFSE-low proliferating T cells sorted from approximately 6-day pre-transplant mixed lymphocyte reaction (GvH or HvG direction). The CDR3 spells CASSSQSSFGGKTQYF. For the CDR3, the DNA is TGTGCCAGCAGCTCCCAATCCTCATTTGGTGGGAAGACCCAGTACTTC.